This TCR beta chain was captured in a study of blood T cell repertoires in COVID-19. Study overall: Sites in the United States, Italy and Spain provided acute and convalescent COVID-19 samples.

This table comes from immunoSEQ multiplex PCR, and its TCRdb copy is limited to in-frame clones, with some not included. Counted here are 300,000 to 400,000 clones, around 83% occurring once; the ten biggest clones make up under 3%. In germline, CDR1 is SGDLS, CDR2 YYNGEE. The CDR3 extends over 14 amino acids. J lost 0 bases, V lost 4 bases, and 3 bases had no gene match. This clone was detected once. The clonotype originates from a man between 25 and 39 years old with active or convalescent COVID-19. Input material: peripheral blood. This chain joins TRBV9 and TRBJ2-7; the match to TRBD1 covers 8 bases. The CDR3 reads CASSPGQASYEQYF. DNA of the CDR3: TGTGCCAGCAGCCCGGGACAGGCCTCCTACGAGCAGTACTTC.